Following are 24 T cell receptor beta chains from one sample sequenced in a study of monozygotic twins with inflammatory bowel disease. TCRdb reprocessed the 5' RACE reads; each CDR3 protein has one entry and no DNA is given. Here the sample table reports fewer than 150,000 distinct CDR3 sequences. The sequenced material came from blood. The receptors come from a human donor with ulcerative colitis or Crohn's disease, or a healthy co-twin of an affected twin (not recorded which).

J is TRBJ1-6 and V is TRBV6-1; TCRdb calls TRBD1, which cannot be checked without DNA. This CDR3 has 14 residues. The germline gives CDR1 MNHNS, CDR2 SASEGT. The CDR3 loop is CASRRGGWDSPLHF.

The CDR3 loop is CASSVGLESSTDTQYF. This rearrangement joins TRBV9 to TRBJ2-3; TCRdb picks TRBD2, but there is no DNA to check that call. This CDR3 has 16 residues. The germline CDR1 and CDR2 sequences are SGDLS and YYNGEE.

This sequence joins TRBV4-3 and TRBJ1-2; with no DNA, the TCRdb D assignment of TRBD1 cannot be verified. The germline CDR1 and CDR2 sequences are LGHNA and YSLEER. The CDR3 is made up of 15 amino acids. The CDR3 region is CASSQDWGDVDGYTF.

J is TRBJ2-7 and V is TRBV7-8; the TCRdb D gene call, TRBD1, has no DNA to confirm it. This CDR3 region has 15 residues. CDR1 is SGHVS, CDR2 FQNEAQ, per germline. CDR3 amino acids: CASSFRQGLSYEQYF.

This chain uses TRBV30 with TRBJ2-7; the TCRdb call, TRBD1, lacks DNA for checking. There are 16 residues in the CDR3. From germline, CDR1 is GTSNPN and CDR2 SVGIG (reference sequence). CDR3 residues: CAWSVRGQGPSYEQYF.

The chain is built from TRBV5-1 and TRBJ2-3. Germline CDR1 reads SGHRS; CDR2 reads YFSETQ. The CDR3 has 14 amino acids. The CDR3: CASSLSQPTDTQYF.

The V gene is TRBV5-1, the J gene TRBJ2-1. Germline V gives CDR1 SGHRS, CDR2 YFSETQ. CDR3 length: 16 amino acids. CDR3 in amino acids: CASSLARSRDYNEQFF.

The chain joins TRBV7-2 to TRBJ2-7; as DNA is missing, the TRBD1 call by TCRdb cannot be tested. The CDR3 contains 14 residues. CDR1 SGHTA and CDR2 FQGNSA come from the germline V gene. CDR3 in amino acids: CASSQTFREDEQYF.

V is TRBV7-3 and J is TRBJ2-5; TCRdb's D call of TRBD1 is untestable without DNA. Germline V gene data show CDR1 as SGHTA and CDR2 as FQGTGA. The CDR3 is 14 amino acids. The CDR3 region is CSSSANTGVKTQYF. Drawing the rest from reference TRBV7-3 and TRBJ2-5, the complete variable domain is GAGVSQTPSNKVTEKGKYVELRCDPISGHTALYWYRQSLGQGPEFLIYFQGTGAADDSGLPNDRFFAVRPEGSVSTLKIQRTERGDSAVYLCSSSANTGVKTQYFGPGTRLLVL.

This chain joins TRBV18 and TRBJ2-4; lacking DNA, the TRBD1 call made by TCRdb goes unchecked. The germline CDR1 and CDR2 sequences are KGHSH and LQKENI. The CDR3 runs to 15 residues. The CDR3 sequence is CASSPGQVGVNIQYF.

The genes are TRBV10-3 and TRBJ2-1; the D call from TCRdb, TRBD1, cannot be confirmed without DNA. The CDR3 runs to 16 residues. Per the germline V gene, CDR1 is ENHRY and CDR2 is SYGVKD. The chain's CDR3 is CAITDPDRPSYNEQFF.

The V gene is TRBV5-1, the J gene TRBJ2-2; lacking DNA, the TRBD1 call made by TCRdb goes unchecked. This CDR3 is built from 15 residues. From germline, CDR1 is SGHRS and CDR2 YFSETQ. This CDR3 reads CASSREQANTGELFF.

The chain has TRBV19 and TRBJ1-5; absent DNA, TCRdb's TRBD1 call cannot be checked. This CDR3 region has 16 residues. In germline, CDR1 is LNHDA, CDR2 SQIVND (reference sequence). The CDR3 reads CASTTTGTGVNQPQHF. Full variable domain (missing parts from reference TRBV19 and TRBJ1-5): DGGITQSPKYLFRKEGQNVTLSCEQNLNHDAMYWYRQDPGQGLRLIYYSQIVNDFQKGDIAEGYSVSREKKESFPLTVTSAQKNPTAFYLCASTTTGTGVNQPQHFGDGTRLSIL.

J is TRBJ1-2 and V is TRBV5-1; TCRdb indicates TRBD1, and absent DNA this call remains unverified. The CDR3 is 14 residues long. Germline V gene lookup returns CDR1 SGHRS and CDR2 YFSETQ. CDR3 loop: CASSLAGVGYGYTF.

V usage is TRBV5-1 and J usage is TRBJ2-6; TCRdb's assignment of TRBD1 cannot be checked, as there is no DNA. CDR1 and CDR2 (germline): SGHRS, YFSETQ. CDR3 length equals 20 residues. The CDR3 protein is CASSGWDNLMPYSGANVLTF.

CDR3 region: CASSQGLAGDNYEQYF. This sequence joins TRBV4-2 and TRBJ2-7; absent DNA, TCRdb's TRBD2 call cannot be checked. The CDR3 has 16 amino acids. Germline CDR1 reads LGHNA; CDR2 reads YNFKEQ.

The rearrangement links TRBV5-1 to TRBJ2-5; lacking DNA, the TRBD2 call made by TCRdb goes unchecked. The CDR3 is made up of 17 amino acids. Germline V CDR1 and CDR2: SGHRS, YFSETQ. CDR3 protein: CASSLSSGGPTGETQYF.

The chain joins TRBV29-1 to TRBJ2-1; TCRdb selects TRBD1, and the lack of DNA leaves this call unchecked. The CDR3 length is 14 residues. CDR1 is SQVTM, CDR2 ANQGSEA, per germline. The CDR3 reads CSVESTGAYNEQFF.

The gene calls are TRBV6-2 or TRBV6-3 and TRBJ2-1. The germline V gene encodes CDR1 MNHEY and CDR2 SVGEGT. This CDR3 has 12 amino acids. The CDR3 here is CASSYRVHEQFF.

V gene TRBV20-1 combines with J gene TRBJ1-6; TCRdb outputs TRBD1, but without DNA this stays unchecked. CDR1 DFQATT and CDR2 SNEGSKA come from the germline V gene (reference sequence). This CDR3 spans 17 amino acids. The CDR3: CSARNSGVSSYNSPLHF.

This CDR3 reads CASSPPWTGTFSGANVLTF. The gene calls are TRBV11-2 and TRBJ2-6; TCRdb's assignment of TRBD1 cannot be checked, as there is no DNA. The CDR3 length is 19 residues. From germline, CDR1 is SGHAT and CDR2 FQNNGV.

The chain carries TRBV7-9 and TRBJ2-1. Germline CDR1 SEHNR, CDR2 FQNEAQ (reference sequence). The CDR3 has 15 amino acids. This chain's CDR3 is CASSLIGSSYNEQFF.

The rearrangement links TRBV7-9 to TRBJ1-2. CDR1 is SEHNR and CDR2 is FQNEAQ in the germline V gene (reference sequence). The CDR3 extends over 13 amino acids. This CDR3 reads CASSFYSSYGYTF. The variable domain in full, with the rest retrieved from reference TRBV7-9 and TRBJ1-2, is DTGVSQNPRHKITKRGQNVTFRCDPISEHNRLYWYRQTLGQGPEFLTYFQNEAQLEKSRLLSDRFSAERPKGSFSTLEIQRTEQGDSAMYLCASSFYSSYGYTFGSGTRLTVV.

V is TRBV20-1 and J is TRBJ1-2. The CDR3 is 13 residues long. Per the germline V gene, CDR1 is DFQATT and CDR2 is SNEGSKA (reference sequence). The CDR3 region is CSATLVDSYGYTF.